This T cell receptor (beta chain) was obtained from a study of T-cell memory formation after mild COVID-19. Across the study: Most TCR clusters belonged to a single donor. Broader study findings: Within pre-infection memory, some responding clones were found, suggesting cross-reactive memory joined. Most CD4+ clones that shrank were in CM and EM, while CD8+ ones turned up in EMRA.

In TCRdb, the 5' RACE reads were re-called with MiXCR into one record per CDR3 protein. The sample lists 400,000 to 550,000 distinct CDR3 sequences; roughly 23% were seen once. This clonotype has a handful of counts. Its antigen is currently unknown. CDR1 and CDR2 from the germline V gene are LGHDT and YNNKEL (reference sequence). There are 15 residues in the CDR3. Trimming removed 1 base from V and 1 base from J, with 8 bases in between. Sequences were obtained from PBMCs or a T cell subset sorted from them (not recorded which). This TCR came from an adult woman who had mild COVID-19 (a few samples of this study predate the infection). Cell type and time point are not known. The genes are TRBV3-1 and TRBJ2-1; D unresolved. The CDR3 loop is CASSQVDESYNEQFF. The CDR3, as DNA: TGTGCCAGCAGCCAAGTGGATGAATCCTACAATGAGCAGTTCTTC.